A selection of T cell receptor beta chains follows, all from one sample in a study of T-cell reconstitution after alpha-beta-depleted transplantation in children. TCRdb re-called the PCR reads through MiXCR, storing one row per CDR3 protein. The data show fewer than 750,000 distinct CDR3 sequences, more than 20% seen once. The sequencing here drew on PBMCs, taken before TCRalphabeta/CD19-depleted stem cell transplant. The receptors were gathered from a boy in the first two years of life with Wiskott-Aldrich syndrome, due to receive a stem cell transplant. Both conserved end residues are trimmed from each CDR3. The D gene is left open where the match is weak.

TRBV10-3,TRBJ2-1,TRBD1,AIRKTGNEQF
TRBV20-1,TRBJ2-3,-,SAKQTDTQY
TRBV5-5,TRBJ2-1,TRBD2,ASSPGGWTNEQF
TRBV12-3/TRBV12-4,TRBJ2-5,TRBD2,ASSGLAGVETQY
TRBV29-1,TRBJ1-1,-,SVDTRGAEAF
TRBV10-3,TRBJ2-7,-,ATAGDTYEQY
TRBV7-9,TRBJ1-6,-,ASSSTGTYNSPLH
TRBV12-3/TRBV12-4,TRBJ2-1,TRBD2,ASTRSGGSYNEQF
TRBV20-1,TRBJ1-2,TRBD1,SAPTGEGYT
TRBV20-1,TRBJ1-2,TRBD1,SATDRANGYT
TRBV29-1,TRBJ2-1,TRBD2,SSEVGAGGNEQF
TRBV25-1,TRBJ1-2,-,ASSEDYGYT
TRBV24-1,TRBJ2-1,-,ATSDSGPFGSYNEQF
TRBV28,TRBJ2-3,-,ASSSRYREESTDTQY
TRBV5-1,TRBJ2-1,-,ASRLTSRVQGGNEQF
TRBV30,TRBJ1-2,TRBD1,AWSTGQGIYGYT
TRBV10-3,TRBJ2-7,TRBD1,AIRTGAYEQY
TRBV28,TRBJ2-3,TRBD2,ASWTSGLSTDTQY
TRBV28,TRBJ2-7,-,ASSFRGEQY
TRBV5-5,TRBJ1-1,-,ASSLSFRPEAF
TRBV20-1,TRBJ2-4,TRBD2,SACRDPGRDIQY
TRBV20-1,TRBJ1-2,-,SARLSPRLQGNYGYT
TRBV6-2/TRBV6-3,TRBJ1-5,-,ATVAEFNQPQH
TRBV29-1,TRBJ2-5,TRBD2,SFDRTRWETQY
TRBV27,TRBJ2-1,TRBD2,ASSLRASGPYEQF
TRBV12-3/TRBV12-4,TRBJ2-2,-,ASSPDTYTGELF
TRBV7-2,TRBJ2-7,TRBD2,ASSAGTSPTYEQY
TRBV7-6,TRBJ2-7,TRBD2,ASSYQGLAGGTYEQY
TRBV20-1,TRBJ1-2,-,SARDALLYGYT
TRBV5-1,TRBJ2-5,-,ASRLQTGEGETQY
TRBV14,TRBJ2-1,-,ASSQDRGRRFNEQF
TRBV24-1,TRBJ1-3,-,ATSDPTTGSRGNTIY
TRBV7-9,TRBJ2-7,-,ASGGSHYEQY
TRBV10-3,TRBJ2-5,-,AISRLPLGETQY
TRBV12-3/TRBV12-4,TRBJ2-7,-,ASSPEGRVYEQY
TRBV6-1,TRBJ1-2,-,ASAEGVGGYT
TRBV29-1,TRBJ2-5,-,SVGKASQETQY
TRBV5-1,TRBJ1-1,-,ASSLAKGQGEAF
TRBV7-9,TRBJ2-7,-,ASSRAFGYEQY
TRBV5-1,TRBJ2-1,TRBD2,ASSHFSGRENEQF